The 10 T cell receptor beta chains below all came from one sample that was sequenced in a study of CD8+ T cells in alopecia areata (dated by TCRdb to between 2017 and 2018). Receptor amplification or capture employed the immunoSEQ multiplex PCR assay. RNA was extracted from all samples and reverse transcribed into cDNA, which served as template for TCR sequencing. TCRdb mirrors the immuneACCESS table, restricted to in-frame sequences. Some clones are absent from its copies; in checked studies, under half trace to an unresolved V gene, and the reason for the others is unknown. Present in this sample are some 170,000 clones, 50% to 75% of which were seen just once. Around 16% of the sample comes from the top ten. The treatment or condition label corresponds to: oral pan-JAK inhibitor, 5-10 mg twice daily. The source material was CD4+ T cells sorted from blood, sampled at approximately week 55, from a patient treated with tofacitinib. The receptor source for this set is a human donor with alopecia areata.

The rearrangement uses TRBV30 and TRBJ1-2; D is undetermined. V lost 2 bases and J lost 4, with 8 bases in between. CDR3 length: 12 amino acids. CDR1 and CDR2 (germline): GTSNPN, SVGIG (reference sequence). The CDR3 protein is CAWSPGPYGYTF. In DNA, the CDR3 is TGTGCCTGGAGTCCGGGTCCCTATGGCTACACCTTC.

The DNA of the CDR3 is TGTGCCAGCAACTCCCCCCCCGGTCCCTACGAGCAGTACTTC. Amino acids: CASNSPPGPYEQYF. This chain links TRBV6-6 with TRBJ2-7; D not resolved. The CDR3 contains 14 residues. Trimming cost V 7 bases and J 2 bases, with 15 bases left between them. CDR1 MNHNY and CDR2 SVGAGI come from the germline V gene (reference sequence).

The chain has TRBV19 and TRBJ2-5, with TRBD1 matching 9 bases. The germline V gene encodes CDR1 LNHDA and CDR2 SQIVND (reference sequence). The trim removed 11 bases at V and 5 bases at J, leaving 9 bases unmatched. The CDR3 spans 13 residues. In DNA, the CDR3 is TGTGCCTCATCCGGGACAGGGCGGGAGACCCAGTACTTC. This sequence encodes CASSGTGRETQYF.

This clone has a handful of counts. The chain has TRBV4-1 and TRBJ2-2; TRBD1 aligns across 8 bases. Germline assignment: CDR1 MGHRA and CDR2 YSYEKL. With V trimmed by 7 bases and J by 4 bases, 11 bases remained unmatched. The CDR3 consists of 16 residues. The CDR3 DNA follows: TGCGCCAGCACCTTCACCAGGGGGCAAGGCACCGGGGAGCTGTTTTTT. The encoded protein is CASTFTRGQGTGELFF.

The V and J genes are TRBV4-2 and TRBJ1-6; no reliable D call. Trimming took off 3 bases at V and 5 bases at J, with 11 bases between the two ends. The germline gives CDR1 LGHNA, CDR2 YNFKEQ. CDR3 length: 15 amino acids. CDR3: CASSHQARNNSPLHF. CDR3 coding DNA: TGTGCCAGCAGCCACCAAGCTAGGAATAATTCACCCCTCCACTTT.

The chain employs TRBV10-3 and TRBJ2-5; D unclear. This CDR3 is built from 14 residues. Trimming removed 2 bases at V and 7 bases at J, with 14 bases between. In germline, CDR1 is ENHRY, CDR2 SYGVKD. Written as DNA, the CDR3 is TGTGCCATCAGTGAGCAACTTGGAGTGGGGACCCAGTACTTC. This gives the protein CAISEQLGVGTQYF.

The CDR3 DNA reads as TGTGCCAGCAGCTTGGGAAGCGGGACAGATACGCAGTATTTT. It yields the protein CASSLGSGTDTQYF. The chain uses TRBV5-6 and TRBJ2-3; maybe TRBD2 (6 bases). The CDR3 is 14 amino acids. CDR1 SGHDT and CDR2 YYEEEE come from the germline V gene. Deletions cut 0 bases from V and 3 bases from J, with 8 bases between.

CDR3 residues: CAWSAGSGGTDTQYF. The CDR3, as DNA: TGTGCCTGGAGTGCCGGGTCAGGGGGCACAGATACGCAGTATTTT. The chain recombines TRBV30 with TRBJ2-3, with D perhaps TRBD1 (6 bases). V shed 1 base and J shed 1 base, with 12 bases lying between them. The CDR3 totals 15 residues. Per the germline V gene, CDR1 is GTSNPN and CDR2 is SVGIG (reference sequence). The full variable domain, rest sourced from reference TRBV30 and TRBJ2-3, is SQTIHQWPATLVQPVGSPLSLECTVEGTSNPNLYWYRQAAGRGLQLLFYSVGIGQISSEVPQNLSASRPQDRQFILSSKKLLLSDSGFYLCAWSAGSGGTDTQYFGPGTRLTVL.

The V gene is TRBV30, the J gene TRBJ1-1; D is unclear. The CDR3 contains 13 residues. V lost 0 bases and J lost 6, with 11 bases in between. The germline gives CDR1 GTSNPN, CDR2 SVGIG (reference sequence). The CDR3 sequence is CAWSVAFTAEAFF. CDR3 DNA sequence: TGTGCCTGGAGTGTAGCATTCACGGCTGAAGCTTTCTTT.

The chain carries TRBV5-1 and TRBJ2-3, with D perhaps matching TRBD1 (6 bases). The CDR3 contains 15 residues. Germline lookup yields CDR1 SGHRS and CDR2 YFSETQ. Trimming removed 4 bases at V and 4 bases at J, with 16 bases between. The CDR3 reads CASSPGQSGPDTQYF. CDR3 in DNA: TGCGCCAGCAGCCCAGGACAGTCAGGCCCAGATACGCAGTATTTT.